The rows below give T cell receptor beta chains drawn from one sample of a study of post-analysis software for immune sequencing data. TCRdb recomputed calls from the PCR reads with MiXCR, one row per CDR3 protein. The sample carries roughly 670,000 distinct CDR3 sequences, about 60% recorded once. Sequencing was performed on blood. The source of these receptors is a girl aged 2-10 years with multiple sclerosis. Both conserved end residues are part of each CDR3. Fields, in order: V gene, D gene, J gene, clone size, CDR3 protein, CDR3 DNA. D genes are given only for firm matches. Where a row states a size, it is once, few, many or the class of an expanded clone; other rows omit it.

TRBV20-1,NA,TRBJ2-7,few,CSARGGLSYEQYF,TGCAGTGCTAGAGGCGGTCTTTCCTACGAGCAGTACTTC
TRBV7-9,NA,TRBJ1-1,NA,CASSLSDRMRTEAFF,TGTGCCAGCAGCTTATCAGACCGGATGCGGACTGAAGCTTTCTTT
TRBV29-1,NA,TRBJ2-5,NA,CSVAGGGETQYF,TGCAGCGTTGCCGGGGGCGGAGAGACCCAGTACTTC
TRBV20-1,TRBD1,TRBJ1-2,NA,CSARDRTGADGYTF,TGCAGTGCTAGAGATCGGACAGGAGCAGATGGCTACACCTTC
TRBV5-6,NA,TRBJ2-1,NA,CASRKGGDLSYNEQFF,TGTGCCAGCAGGAAAGGAGGGGATCTCTCCTACAATGAGCAGTTCTTC
TRBV20-1,NA,TRBJ1-5,NA,CSASLNSNQPQHF,TGCAGTGCTAGTCTAAATAGCAATCAGCCCCAGCATTTT
TRBV29-1,NA,TRBJ1-1,NA,CSVEPGPLNLNTEAFF,TGCAGCGTTGAACCGGGGCCCCTTAACTTGAACACTGAAGCTTTCTTT
TRBV6-2/TRBV6-3,NA,TRBJ1-5,NA,CASSYRGTNFEPQHF,TGTGCCAGCAGTTACCGCGGGACAAATTTCGAGCCCCAGCATTTT
TRBV25-1,NA,TRBJ2-1,NA,CARDIEQFF,TGTGCCAGGGACATTGAGCAGTTCTTC
TRBV12-3/TRBV12-4,TRBD2,TRBJ2-5,NA,CASSFSRGGGGETQYF,TGTGCCAGCAGTTTCTCACGGGGGGGCGGCGGAGAGACCCAGTACTTC
TRBV4-1,TRBD2,TRBJ2-5,NA,CASSQGTSGSYQETQYF,TGCGCCAGCAGCCAAGGGACTAGCGGATCGTACCAAGAGACCCAGTACTTC
TRBV7-9,NA,TRBJ2-7,once,CASSSGDPRSSYEQYF,TGTGCCAGCAGCTCCGGCGATCCAAGGAGCTCCTACGAGCAGTACTTC
TRBV4-3,NA,TRBJ2-1,few,CASSQGGNGGLAVDEQFF,TGCGCCAGCAGCCAAGGTGGAAACGGGGGGCTCGCCGTCGATGAGCAGTTCTTC
TRBV4-2,NA,TRBJ2-3,NA,CASSPQMTALLTDTQYF,TGTGCCAGCAGCCCGCAAATGACAGCACTTCTCACAGATACGCAGTATTTT
TRBV7-9,TRBD2,TRBJ2-5,once,CASSFGLAGFETQYF,TGTGCCAGCAGCTTCGGCCTAGCGGGATTCGAGACCCAGTACTTC
TRBV10-2,TRBD2,TRBJ2-7,once,CASKGTSGRIGEQYF,TGCGCCAGCAAGGGGACTAGCGGGAGGATAGGCGAGCAGTACTTC
TRBV6-5,NA,TRBJ2-1,NA,CAGSYSPGVSLYNEQFF,TGTGCCGGCAGTTACTCTCCCGGGGTATCCCTCTACAATGAGCAGTTCTTC
TRBV7-8,NA,TRBJ1-1,few,CASRPGRASGTEAFF,TGTGCCAGCAGACCCGGGAGGGCGTCGGGCACTGAAGCTTTCTTT
TRBV11-2,NA,TRBJ2-7,few,CASSFNTIYEQYF,TGTGCCAGCAGCTTTAACACAATATACGAGCAGTACTTC
TRBV20-1,NA,TRBJ2-1,NA,CSARDPWGHGSYNEQFF,TGCAGTGCTAGAGATCCGTGGGGTCACGGCTCCTACAATGAGCAGTTCTTC
TRBV6-2/TRBV6-3,NA,TRBJ2-7,NA,CASSYSEGASEQYF,TGTGCCAGCAGTTATTCGGAGGGGGCCAGCGAGCAGTACTTC
TRBV27,NA,TRBJ2-7,NA,CASSQLGAYEQYF,TGTGCCAGCAGCCAACTGGGTGCTTACGAGCAGTACTTC
TRBV7-2,NA,TRBJ1-2,few,CASSLGAPPDGYTF,TGTGCCAGCAGCTTAGGGGCTCCACCGGATGGCTACACCTTC
TRBV29-1,NA,TRBJ1-2,once,CSVDEPGGSYGYTF,TGCAGCGTTGATGAGCCCGGGGGAAGCTATGGCTACACCTTC
TRBV29-1,NA,TRBJ1-1,few,CSVESGVTEAFF,TGCAGCGTTGAATCGGGAGTAACTGAAGCTTTCTTT
TRBV5-1,TRBD2,TRBJ2-1,NA,CTSSLGPRLAGGFNNEQFF,TGCACCAGCAGCTTAGGCCCAAGGCTAGCGGGGGGCTTTAACAATGAGCAGTTCTTC
TRBV11-3,TRBD1,TRBJ2-1,NA,CASSSTGVRHNEQFF,TGTGCCAGCAGCTCTACAGGGGTCAGACACAATGAGCAGTTCTTC
TRBV15,NA,TRBJ1-3,NA,CATSGGAIGNTIYF,TGTGCCACCAGCGGGGGGGCAATCGGAAACACCATATATTTT
TRBV20-1,TRBD1,TRBJ2-7,NA,CSASARDRSYEQYF,TGCAGTGCTTCCGCTCGGGACAGGTCCTACGAGCAGTACTTC
TRBV7-9,TRBD1,TRBJ2-3,NA,CASSPTWTGVTTDTQYF,TGTGCCAGCAGCCCCACTTGGACAGGAGTTACCACAGATACGCAGTATTTT
TRBV25-1,NA,TRBJ1-2,NA,CASSGIRTLSAPNYGYTF,TGTGCCAGCAGTGGAATTAGGACCCTATCCGCCCCTAACTATGGCTACACCTTC
TRBV27,NA,TRBJ2-1,NA,CASSPRGRGGGNEQFF,TGTGCCAGCAGTCCCAGGGGGCGGGGGGGCGGTAATGAGCAGTTCTTC
TRBV6-5,TRBD1,TRBJ1-2,NA,CASSYRTGNGYGYTF,TGTGCCAGCAGTTATCGGACAGGGAATGGGTATGGCTACACCTTC
TRBV20-1,NA,TRBJ2-5,NA,CSATPPGGREQETQYF,TGCAGTGCAACACCCCCGGGGGGCAGAGAGCAAGAGACCCAGTACTTC
TRBV4-1,TRBD2,TRBJ2-3,NA,CASSQDFNRAGSPEDTQYF,TGCGCCAGCAGCCAAGATTTTAATCGAGCGGGATCCCCGGAAGATACGCAGTATTTT
TRBV12-3/TRBV12-4,TRBD2,TRBJ2-1,few,CASSLKATSWVDEQFF,TGTGCCAGCAGTTTAAAGGCGACTAGCTGGGTTGATGAGCAGTTCTTC